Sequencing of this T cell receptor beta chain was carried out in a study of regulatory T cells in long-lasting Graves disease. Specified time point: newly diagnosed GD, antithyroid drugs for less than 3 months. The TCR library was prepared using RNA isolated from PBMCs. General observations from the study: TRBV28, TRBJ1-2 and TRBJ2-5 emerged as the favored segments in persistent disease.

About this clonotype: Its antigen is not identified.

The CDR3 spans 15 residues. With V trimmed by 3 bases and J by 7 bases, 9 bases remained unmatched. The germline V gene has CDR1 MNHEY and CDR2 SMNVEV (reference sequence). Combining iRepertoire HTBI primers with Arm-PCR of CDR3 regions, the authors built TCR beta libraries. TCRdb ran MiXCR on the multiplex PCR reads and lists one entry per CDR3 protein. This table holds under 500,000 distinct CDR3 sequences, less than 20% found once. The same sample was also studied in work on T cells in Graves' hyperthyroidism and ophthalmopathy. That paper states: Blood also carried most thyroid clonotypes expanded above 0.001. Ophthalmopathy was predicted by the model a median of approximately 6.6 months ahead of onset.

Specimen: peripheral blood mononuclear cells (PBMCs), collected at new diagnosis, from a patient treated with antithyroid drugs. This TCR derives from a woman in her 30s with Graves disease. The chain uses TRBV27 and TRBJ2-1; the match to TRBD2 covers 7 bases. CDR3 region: CASSLGGEGWNEQFF. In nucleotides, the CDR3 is TGTGCCAGCAGTTTGGGGGGGGAAGGATGGAATGAGCAGTTCTTC.